This T cell receptor (beta chain) was retrieved from a study of Graves' ophthalmopathy and Graves' hyperthyroidism. Beta-chain TCR CDR3 regions were amplified from RNA transcripts. Following a first-round RT-PCR that used HTBI primers, a second-round multiplex PCR was carried out. TCRdb re-derived calls from the multiplex PCR reads in MiXCR, one entry per CDR3 protein. The sample shows about 640,000 distinct CDR3 sequences, roughly two fifths of them seen only once. The CDR3 length is 15 residues. The germline V and J ends were trimmed by 3 bases and 8 bases, with 17 bases remaining between them. Germline values: CDR1 SGHTA, CDR2 FQGNSA.

Sequencing input: peripheral blood. This chain links TRBV7-2 with TRBJ1-3; TRBD1 might be the D (6 bases). The TCR originated in an adult man with Graves' ophthalmopathy. In DNA, the CDR3 is TGTGCCAGCAGCTTGGTGCGGGGGGCGAAATACACCATATATTTT. As protein: CASSLVRGAKYTIYF.